A selection of T cell receptor beta chains follows, all from one sample in a study of OX40 agonist ivuxolimab in advanced cancers. Some clones are missing from TCRdb's copy, which holds only in-frame ones; the method was immunoSEQ multiplex PCR. The data contain about 94,000 clones, roughly 90% of them seen just once; the ten biggest clones take up 3% to 3.5%. This specimen consisted of CD4+ or CD8+ T cells sorted from blood, obtained in a trial of the OX40 agonist ivuxolimab. Receptor source: an adult with an advanced solid tumor such as melanoma, head and neck, liver or kidney cancer. CDR3s leave out the opening cysteine and the closing phenylalanine or tryptophan. D genes are given only for firm matches. The size field is filled for only some rows; it gives once, few, many or a size class.

abundance	d_gene	v_gene	j_gene	CDR3aa
.	.	TRBV27	TRBJ2-1	ASSLLGYNEQF
.	TRBD1	TRBV28	TRBJ2-7	ASSFDRVDEQY
once	.	TRBV19	TRBJ1-4	ASSRQNQDEKLF
.	.	TRBV27	TRBJ1-1	ASSTRERMNTEAF
once	TRBD1	TRBV18	TRBJ1-2	ASSLTGTAYGYT
.	.	TRBV19	TRBJ2-7	ASSTDWTYEQY
.	.	TRBV25-1	TRBJ1-1	ASSEEGGRMNTEAF
once	.	TRBV6-1	TRBJ2-5	ASSVGQYQETQY
.	.	TRBV29-1	TRBJ2-7	SVDVRQGTTYEQY
.	.	TRBV2	TRBJ1-1	ASSDAPEVGNTEAF
.	.	TRBV27	TRBJ2-1	ASSSPSWEWDNEQF
.	.	TRBV5-1	TRBJ1-1	ASNPGTGLNTEAF
.	.	TRBV28	TRBJ1-2	ASRLQGSAYGYT
.	.	TRBV5-8	TRBJ2-7	ASSEEGYEQY
once	.	TRBV30	TRBJ2-7	AWSAGDGTYEQY
.	.	TRBV9	TRBJ1-4	ASSAGRTGGDEKLF
.	.	TRBV11-2	TRBJ1-2	ASSLGGLRGHGYT
.	TRBD1	TRBV7-2	TRBJ2-7	ASTTGDSSYEQY
.	TRBD2	TRBV4-1	TRBJ2-1	ASSPTSGYNEQF
.	.	TRBV5-1	TRBJ1-1	ASSLGVRVGTEAF
.	.	TRBV6-1	TRBJ1-2	ASSPDYGYT
.	.	TRBV27	TRBJ2-3	ASSPRLEDTQY
.	.	TRBV7-6	TRBJ2-7	ASSLDSSYEQY
few	.	TRBV4-2	TRBJ2-7	ASSQGGLEQY
.	.	TRBV9	TRBJ2-5	ASSVPVNVGEETQY
.	TRBD1	TRBV5-1	TRBJ1-1	ASTQSGGTGIEAF
.	.	TRBV9	TRBJ2-7	ASSVAGTDSEQY
.	.	TRBV9	TRBJ2-7	ASSVSFGSGYEQY
.	TRBD1	TRBV11-3	TRBJ2-1	ASSLAPGDRGNEQF
.	TRBD1	TRBV5-5	TRBJ1-4	ASSLGQGRNEKLF
.	.	TRBV19	TRBJ1-2	ASSIGDDGYT
.	.	TRBV6-6	TRBJ2-3	ASSYDEPTDTQY
.	.	TRBV15	TRBJ1-1	ATSSLERGNTEAF
once	TRBD2	TRBV7-9	TRBJ2-1	ASSLGIAGADEQF
.	.	TRBV29-1	TRBJ2-3	SVEGGRNTDTQY
.	.	TRBV27	TRBJ1-1	ASRWWERDTEAF
once	.	TRBV9	TRBJ1-2	ASSVGGADGYT
.	TRBD1	TRBV2	TRBJ1-2	ASTGDRVNGYT
.	.	TRBV27	TRBJ2-3	ASSFLVEISGRTDTQY
.	TRBD2	TRBV6-1	TRBJ2-1	ASSVRLASQAAEQF
.	TRBD1	TRBV7-8	TRBJ1-3	ASSSAGTGDSGNTIY
.	.	TRBV2	TRBJ1-1	ASPLGNTEAF
.	TRBD2	TRBV9	TRBJ2-5	ASSVGPRLAQETQY
.	TRBD1	TRBV27	TRBJ2-7	ASRLGTGTYEQY
.	.	TRBV19	TRBJ1-1	ASGWGPAPAF
.	.	TRBV2	TRBJ1-2	ASGEVQGTNYGYT
.	.	TRBV15	TRBJ1-5	ATILGPGGGNQPQH
.	.	TRBV27	TRBJ2-7	ASSASPGARFYEQY
.	TRBD1	TRBV5-1	TRBJ1-1	ASSLGTGGGTEAF
.	.	TRBV19	TRBJ2-7	ASSTRVASYEQY
.	.	TRBV9	TRBJ2-1	ASGSKAYNEQF
few	TRBD1	TRBV30	TRBJ1-5	AWNTGGGSQPQH
.	TRBD1	TRBV5-6	TRBJ2-7	ASSFFPGQRDYEQY
few	.	TRBV19	TRBJ2-2	ASSIGTAGELF
.	.	TRBV25-1	TRBJ1-5	ASSESGRRVYSNQPQH
.	.	TRBV6-5	TRBJ1-6	ASSYSNPVGSPLH
.	.	TRBV4-3	TRBJ1-2	ASSQDPGTYGYT
.	TRBD1	TRBV9	TRBJ2-7	ASSPGQVYYEQY
.	TRBD2	TRBV19	TRBJ2-5	ASSISGGPQETQY
.	.	TRBV6-6	TRBJ2-5	ASSFVSEQETQY